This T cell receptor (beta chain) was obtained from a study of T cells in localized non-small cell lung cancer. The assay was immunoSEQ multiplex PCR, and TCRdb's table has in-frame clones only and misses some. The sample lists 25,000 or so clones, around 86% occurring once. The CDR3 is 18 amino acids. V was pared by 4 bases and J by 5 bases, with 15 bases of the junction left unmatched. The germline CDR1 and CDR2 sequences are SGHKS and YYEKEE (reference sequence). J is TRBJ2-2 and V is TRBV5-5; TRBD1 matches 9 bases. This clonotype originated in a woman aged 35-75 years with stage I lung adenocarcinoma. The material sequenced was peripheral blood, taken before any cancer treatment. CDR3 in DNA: TGTGCCAGCAGCCGTAAATATAAGGGACAGGGCGAAACCGGGGAGCTGTTTTTT. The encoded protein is CASSRKYKGQGETGELFF.